This TCR beta chain was recorded in a study of blood T cell repertoires in COVID-19. Across the whole study: Samples came from the United States, Italy and Spain, spanning acute and convalescent COVID-19.

The ends were cut back, 3 bases at V and 6 bases at J, with 12 bases in the middle. The germline gives CDR1 SGHTA, CDR2 FQGTGA. The CDR3 runs to 14 residues. Authors' analysis steps: Reference gene primers were amplified, and this amplification served to estimate nucleated cell counts. TCRdb's table, derived via immunoSEQ multiplex PCR, lists solely in-frame clones and lacks some. Clonal size and the V and J genes are those of that table, whereas D and trimming came from the DNA. The sample yields 200,000 to 250,000 clones, around four fifths seen once. The sequenced sample consisted of peripheral blood. The TCR originated in a woman aged 60 to 75 who had recovered from COVID-19. The chain joins TRBV7-3 to TRBJ2-1, with D tentatively TRBD2 (5 bases). This CDR3 reads CASSLQGGGNEQFF. The CDR3 DNA sequence: TGTGCCAGCAGCTTGCAAGGCGGAGGCAATGAGCAGTTCTTC.